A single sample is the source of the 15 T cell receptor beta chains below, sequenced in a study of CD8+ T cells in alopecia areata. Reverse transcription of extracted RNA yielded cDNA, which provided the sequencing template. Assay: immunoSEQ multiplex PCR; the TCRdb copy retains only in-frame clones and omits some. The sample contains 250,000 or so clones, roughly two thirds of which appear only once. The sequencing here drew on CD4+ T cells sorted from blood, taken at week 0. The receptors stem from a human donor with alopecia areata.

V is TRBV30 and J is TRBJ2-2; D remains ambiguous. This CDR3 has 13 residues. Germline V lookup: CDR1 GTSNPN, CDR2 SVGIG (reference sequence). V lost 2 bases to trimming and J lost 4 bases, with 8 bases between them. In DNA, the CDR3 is TGTGCCTGGAGTACATTAGCCACCGGGGAGCTGTTTTTT. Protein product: CAWSTLATGELFF.

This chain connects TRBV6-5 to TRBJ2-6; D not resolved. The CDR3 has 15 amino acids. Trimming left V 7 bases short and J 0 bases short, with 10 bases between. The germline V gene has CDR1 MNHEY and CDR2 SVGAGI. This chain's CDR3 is CASNTYDSGANVLTF. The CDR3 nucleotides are TGTGCCAGCAATACTTACGACTCTGGGGCCAACGTCCTGACTTTC.

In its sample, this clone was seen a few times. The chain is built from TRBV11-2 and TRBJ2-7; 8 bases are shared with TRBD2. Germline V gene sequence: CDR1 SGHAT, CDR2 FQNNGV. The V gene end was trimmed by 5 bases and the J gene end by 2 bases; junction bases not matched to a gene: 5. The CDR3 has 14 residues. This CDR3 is CASSPGGRPYEQYF. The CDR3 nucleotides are TGTGCCAGCAGCCCGGGGGGGAGGCCCTACGAGCAGTACTTC.

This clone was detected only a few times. CDR3 DNA: TGTGCCAGCAGCCAAGAATCGAGTGACTACGAGCAGTACTTC. It is translated as CASSQESSDYEQYF. The chain employs TRBV4-2 and TRBJ2-7; D remains ambiguous. V was shortened by 0 bases and J by 3 bases, with 9 bases between the two germline ends. The CDR3 totals 14 residues. CDR1 is LGHNA and CDR2 is YNFKEQ in the germline V gene.

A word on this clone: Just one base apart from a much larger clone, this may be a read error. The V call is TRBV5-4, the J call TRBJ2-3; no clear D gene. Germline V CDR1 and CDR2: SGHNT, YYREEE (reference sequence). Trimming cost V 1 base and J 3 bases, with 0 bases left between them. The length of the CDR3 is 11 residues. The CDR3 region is CASSLTDTQYF. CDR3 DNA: TGTGCCAGCAGCTTGACAGATACGCAGTATTTT.

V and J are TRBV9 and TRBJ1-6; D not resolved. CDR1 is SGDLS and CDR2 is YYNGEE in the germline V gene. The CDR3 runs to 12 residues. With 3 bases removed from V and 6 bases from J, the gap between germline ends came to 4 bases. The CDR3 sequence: CASSASNSPLHF. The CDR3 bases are TGTGCCAGCAGCGCTAGTAATTCACCCCTCCACTTT.

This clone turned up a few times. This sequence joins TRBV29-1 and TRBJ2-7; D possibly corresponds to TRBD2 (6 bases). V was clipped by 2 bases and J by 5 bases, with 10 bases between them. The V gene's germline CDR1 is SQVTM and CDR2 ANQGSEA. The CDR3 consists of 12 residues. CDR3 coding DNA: TGCAGCGTTGAAATGGAGGGACACGAGCAGTACTTC. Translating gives CSVEMEGHEQYF.

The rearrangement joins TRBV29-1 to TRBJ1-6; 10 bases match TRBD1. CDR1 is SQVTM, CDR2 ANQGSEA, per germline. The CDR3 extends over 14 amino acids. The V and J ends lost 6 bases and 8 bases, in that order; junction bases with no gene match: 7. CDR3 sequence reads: CSVAGTGVDSPLHF. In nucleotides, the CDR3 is TGCAGCGTGGCAGGGACAGGGGTTGATTCACCCCTCCACTTT.

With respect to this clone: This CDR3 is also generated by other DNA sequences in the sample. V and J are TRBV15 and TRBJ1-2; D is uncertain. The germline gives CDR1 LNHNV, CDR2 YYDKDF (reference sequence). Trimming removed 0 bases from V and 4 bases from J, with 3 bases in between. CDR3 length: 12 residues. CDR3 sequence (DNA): TGTGCCACCAGCAGAGAAGGCTATGGCTACACCTTC. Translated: CATSREGYGYTF. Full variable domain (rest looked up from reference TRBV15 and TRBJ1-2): DAMVIQNPRYQVTQFGKPVTLSCSQTLNHNVMYWYQQKSSQAPKLLFHYYDKDFNNEADTPDNFQSRRPNTSFCFLDIRSPGLGDTAMYLCATSREGYGYTFGSGTRLTVV.

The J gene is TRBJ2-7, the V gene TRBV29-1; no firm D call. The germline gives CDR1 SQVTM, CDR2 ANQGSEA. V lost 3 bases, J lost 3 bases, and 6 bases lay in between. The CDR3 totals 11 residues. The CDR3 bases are TGCAGCGTTGATACGGACTACGAGCAGTACTTC. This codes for CSVDTDYEQYF.

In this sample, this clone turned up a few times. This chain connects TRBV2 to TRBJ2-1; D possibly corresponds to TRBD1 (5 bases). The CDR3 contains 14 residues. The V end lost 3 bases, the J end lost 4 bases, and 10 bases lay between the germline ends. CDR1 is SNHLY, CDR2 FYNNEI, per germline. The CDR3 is CASSDVGRYNEQFF. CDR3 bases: TGTGCCAGCAGTGATGTGGGGCGGTACAATGAGCAGTTCTTC.

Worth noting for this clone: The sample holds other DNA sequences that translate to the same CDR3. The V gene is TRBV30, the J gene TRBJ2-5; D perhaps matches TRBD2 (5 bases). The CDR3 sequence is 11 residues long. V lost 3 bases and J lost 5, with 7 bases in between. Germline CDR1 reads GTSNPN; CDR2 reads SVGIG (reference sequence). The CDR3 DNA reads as TGTGCCTGGAGCCCGGGGGAGACCCAGTACTTC. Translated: CAWSPGETQYF.

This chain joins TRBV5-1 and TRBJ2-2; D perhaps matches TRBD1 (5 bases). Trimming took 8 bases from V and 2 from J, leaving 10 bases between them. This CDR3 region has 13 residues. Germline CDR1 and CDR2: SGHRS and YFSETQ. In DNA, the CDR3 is TGCGCCAGTCGACAGACCAACACCGGGGAGCTGTTTTTT. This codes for CASRQTNTGELFF.

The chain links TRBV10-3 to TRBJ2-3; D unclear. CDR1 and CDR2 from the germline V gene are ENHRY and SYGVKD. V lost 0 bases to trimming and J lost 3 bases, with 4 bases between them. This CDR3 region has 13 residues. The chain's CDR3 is CAISESPTDTQYF. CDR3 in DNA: TGTGCCATCAGTGAGTCTCCTACAGATACGCAGTATTTT.

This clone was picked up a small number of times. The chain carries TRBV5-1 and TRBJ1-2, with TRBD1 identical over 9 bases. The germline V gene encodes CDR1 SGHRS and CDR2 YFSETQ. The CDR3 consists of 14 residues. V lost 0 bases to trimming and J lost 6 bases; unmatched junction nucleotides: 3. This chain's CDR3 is CASSLAGTGNGYTF. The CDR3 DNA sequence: TGCGCCAGCAGCTTGGCCGGGACAGGGAATGGCTACACCTTC. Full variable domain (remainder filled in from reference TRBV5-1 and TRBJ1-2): KAGVTQTPRYLIKTRGQQVTLSCSPISGHRSVSWYQQTPGQGLQFLFEYFSETQRNKGNFPGRFSGRQFSNSRSEMNVSTLELGDSALYLCASSLAGTGNGYTFGSGTRLTVV.